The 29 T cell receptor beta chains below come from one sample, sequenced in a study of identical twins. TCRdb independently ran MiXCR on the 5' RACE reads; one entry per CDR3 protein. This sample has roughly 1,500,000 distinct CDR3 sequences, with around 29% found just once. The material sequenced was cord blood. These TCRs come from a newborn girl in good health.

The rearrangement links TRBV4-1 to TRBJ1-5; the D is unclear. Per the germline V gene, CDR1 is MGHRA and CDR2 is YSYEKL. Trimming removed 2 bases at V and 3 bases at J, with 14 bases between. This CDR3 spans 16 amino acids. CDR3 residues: CASSQNPDGINQPQHF. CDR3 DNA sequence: TGCGCCAGCAGCCAAAACCCGGACGGAATCAATCAGCCCCAGCATTTT.

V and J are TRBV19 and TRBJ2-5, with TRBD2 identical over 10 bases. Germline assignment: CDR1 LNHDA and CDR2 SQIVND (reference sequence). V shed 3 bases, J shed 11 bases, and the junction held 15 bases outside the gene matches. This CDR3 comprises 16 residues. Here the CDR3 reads CASSISSGSLYNEQYF. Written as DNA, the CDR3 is TGTGCCAGTAGTATTTCTAGCGGGAGCCTTTACAATGAGCAGTACTTC.

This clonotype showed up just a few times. CDR3: CSANPGGNTDTQYF. In DNA form, the CDR3 reads TGCAGTGCTAATCCGGGGGGGAACACAGATACGCAGTATTTT. The J gene is TRBJ2-3, the V gene TRBV20-1; 8 nucleotides agree with TRBD2. Germline values: CDR1 DFQATT, CDR2 SNEGSKA (reference sequence). The junction had 5 bases not matched to a gene; V was cut back by 4 bases and J by 2 bases. This CDR3 region has 14 residues.

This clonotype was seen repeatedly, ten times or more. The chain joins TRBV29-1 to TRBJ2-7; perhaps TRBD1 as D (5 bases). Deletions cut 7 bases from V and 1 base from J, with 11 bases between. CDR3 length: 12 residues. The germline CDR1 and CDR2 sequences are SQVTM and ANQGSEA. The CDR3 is CSGLTGSYEQYF. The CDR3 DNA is TGCAGCGGCTTAACAGGTTCCTACGAGCAGTACTTC.

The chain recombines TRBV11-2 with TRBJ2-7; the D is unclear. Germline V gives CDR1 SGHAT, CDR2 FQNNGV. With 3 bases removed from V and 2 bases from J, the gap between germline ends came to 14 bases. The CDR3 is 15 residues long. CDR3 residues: CASSFSPGETYEQYF. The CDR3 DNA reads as TGTGCCAGCAGCTTTAGCCCCGGAGAGACCTACGAGCAGTACTTC.

CDR3 sequence reads: CSARDFKVRESTYEQYF. In DNA form, the CDR3 reads TGCAGTGCTAGAGATTTCAAAGTCCGGGAGTCGACCTACGAGCAGTACTTC. V is TRBV20-1 and J is TRBJ2-7; perhaps TRBD2 as D (6 bases). V was trimmed by 0 bases and J by 2 bases, leaving 20 bases between them. The CDR3 has 17 residues. Germline V gives CDR1 DFQATT, CDR2 SNEGSKA (reference sequence).

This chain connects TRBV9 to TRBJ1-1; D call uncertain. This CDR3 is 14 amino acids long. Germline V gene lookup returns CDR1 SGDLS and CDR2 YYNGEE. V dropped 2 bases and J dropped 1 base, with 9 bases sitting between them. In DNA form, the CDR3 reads TGTGCCAGCAGCGTGGTTTTTAGGAACACTGAAGCTTTCTTT. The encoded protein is CASSVVFRNTEAFF.

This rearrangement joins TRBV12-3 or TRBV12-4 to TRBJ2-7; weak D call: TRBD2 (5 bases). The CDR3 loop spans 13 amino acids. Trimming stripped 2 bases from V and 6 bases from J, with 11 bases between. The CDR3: CASSLQDLSEQYF. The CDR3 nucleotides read TGTGCCAGCAGTTTACAGGACTTAAGCGAGCAGTACTTC.

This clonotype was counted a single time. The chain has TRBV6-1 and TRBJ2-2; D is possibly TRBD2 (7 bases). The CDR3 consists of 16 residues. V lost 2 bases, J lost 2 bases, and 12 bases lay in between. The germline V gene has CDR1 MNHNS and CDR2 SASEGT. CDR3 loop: CASSETGGPNTGELFF. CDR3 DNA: TGTGCCAGCAGTGAAACCGGGGGGCCTAACACCGGGGAGCTGTTTTTT.

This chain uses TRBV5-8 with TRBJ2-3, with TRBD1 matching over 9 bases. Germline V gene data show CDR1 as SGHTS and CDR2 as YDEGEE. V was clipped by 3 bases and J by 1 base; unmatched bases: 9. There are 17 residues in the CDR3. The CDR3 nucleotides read TGTGCCAGCAGCTCAGGGACAGGGATGGTACGCACAGATACGCAGTATTTT. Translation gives CASSSGTGMVRTDTQYF.

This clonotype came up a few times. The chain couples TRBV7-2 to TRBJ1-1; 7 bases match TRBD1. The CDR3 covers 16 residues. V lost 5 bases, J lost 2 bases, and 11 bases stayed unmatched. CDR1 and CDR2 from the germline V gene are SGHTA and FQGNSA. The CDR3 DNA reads TGTGCCAGCAGCGAACCGACAGGGCGACGCAACACTGAAGCTTTCTTT. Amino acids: CASSEPTGRRNTEAFF.

The CDR3 nucleotides read TGTGCCAGCAGCCCTAGGACAGCCGGACCCTACAATGAGCGGTACTTC. This gives the protein CASSPRTAGPYNERYF. This chain links TRBV12-3 or TRBV12-4 with TRBJ2-5; tentative D call: TRBD1 (6 bases). V was pared by 6 bases and J by 13 bases, with 30 bases between. The CDR3 totals 16 residues.

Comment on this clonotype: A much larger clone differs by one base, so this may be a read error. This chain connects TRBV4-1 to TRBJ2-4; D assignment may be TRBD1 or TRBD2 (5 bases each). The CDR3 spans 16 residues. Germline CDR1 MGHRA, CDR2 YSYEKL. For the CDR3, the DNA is TGCGCCGGCAGCCCGGGACCCACGGACTGGGAAAACATTCAGTACTTC. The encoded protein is CAGSPGPTDWENIQYF.

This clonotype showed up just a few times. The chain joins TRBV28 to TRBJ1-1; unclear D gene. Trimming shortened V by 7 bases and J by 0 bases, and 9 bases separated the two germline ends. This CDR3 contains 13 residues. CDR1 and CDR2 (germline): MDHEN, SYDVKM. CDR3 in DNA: TGTGCCAGCATCAATCTTATGAACACTGAAGCTTTCTTT. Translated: CASINLMNTEAFF.

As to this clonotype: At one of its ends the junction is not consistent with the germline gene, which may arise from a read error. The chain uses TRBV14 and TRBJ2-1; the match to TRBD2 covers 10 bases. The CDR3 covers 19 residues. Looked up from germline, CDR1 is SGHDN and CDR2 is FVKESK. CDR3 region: CVSSQVPSGSIYSNNEQFF. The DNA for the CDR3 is TGTGTCAGCAGCCAAGTACCTAGCGGGAGCATCTACAGCAACAATGAGCAGTTCTTC.

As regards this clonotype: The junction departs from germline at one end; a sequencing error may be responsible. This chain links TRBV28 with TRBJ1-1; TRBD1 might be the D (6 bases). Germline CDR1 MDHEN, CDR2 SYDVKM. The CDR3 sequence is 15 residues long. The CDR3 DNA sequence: TGTGCCAGCAGTTCGGGGGGACACTCGAACACTGGAGCTTTCTTT. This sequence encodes CASSSGGHSNTGAFF.

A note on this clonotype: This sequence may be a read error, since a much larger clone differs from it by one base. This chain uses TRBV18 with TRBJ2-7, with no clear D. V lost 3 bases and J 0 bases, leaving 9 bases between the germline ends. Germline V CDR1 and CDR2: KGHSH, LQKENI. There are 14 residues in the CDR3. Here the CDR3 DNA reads TGTGCCAGCTCACCGGTGGCCAGCTCCTACGAGCAGTACTTC. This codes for CASSPVASSYEQYF. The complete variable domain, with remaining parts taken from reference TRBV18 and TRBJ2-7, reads NAGVMQNPRHLVRRRGQEARLRCSPMKGHSHVYWYRQLPEEGLKFMVYLQKENIIDESGMPKERFSAEFPKEGPSILRIQQVVRGDSAAYFCASSPVASSYEQYFGPGTRLTVT.

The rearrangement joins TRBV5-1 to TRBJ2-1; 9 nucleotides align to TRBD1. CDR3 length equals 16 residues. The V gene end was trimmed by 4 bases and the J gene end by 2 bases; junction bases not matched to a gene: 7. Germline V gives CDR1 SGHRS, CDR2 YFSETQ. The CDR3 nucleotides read TGCGCCAGCAGCCCCTTTACAGGGGGCGCCTACAATGAGCAGTTCTTC. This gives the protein CASSPFTGGAYNEQFF.

The CDR3 spells CASSTPSGVQETQYF. The CDR3 DNA reads TGTGCCAGCAGTACACCCTCCGGGGTCCAAGAGACCCAGTACTTC. The J gene is TRBJ2-5, the V gene TRBV28; weak D call: TRBD2 (5 bases). The CDR3 is made up of 15 amino acids. V lost 5 bases to trimming and J lost 1 base, with 14 bases between them. The germline V gene has CDR1 MDHEN and CDR2 SYDVKM. The full variable domain, in which reference TRBV28 and TRBJ2-5 provide the parts outside the CDR3, is DVKVTQSSRYLVKRTGEKVFLECVQDMDHENMFWYRQDPGLGLRLIYFSYDVKMKEKGDIPEGYSVSREKKERFSLILESASTNQTSMYLCASSTPSGVQETQYFGPGTRLLVL.

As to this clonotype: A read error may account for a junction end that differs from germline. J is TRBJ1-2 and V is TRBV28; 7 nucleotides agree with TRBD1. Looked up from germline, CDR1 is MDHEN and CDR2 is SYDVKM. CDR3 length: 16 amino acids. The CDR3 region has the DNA TGTCCCAGCAGTTCCAACTACAGGGGCACTAACTATGGCTACACCTTC. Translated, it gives CPSSSNYRGTNYGYTF.

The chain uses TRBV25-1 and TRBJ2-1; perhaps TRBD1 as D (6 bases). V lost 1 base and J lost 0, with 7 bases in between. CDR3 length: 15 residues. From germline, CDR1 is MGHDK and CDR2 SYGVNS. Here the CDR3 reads CASSEWDNSYNEQFF. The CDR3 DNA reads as TGTGCCAGCAGTGAATGGGACAACTCCTACAATGAGCAGTTCTTC.

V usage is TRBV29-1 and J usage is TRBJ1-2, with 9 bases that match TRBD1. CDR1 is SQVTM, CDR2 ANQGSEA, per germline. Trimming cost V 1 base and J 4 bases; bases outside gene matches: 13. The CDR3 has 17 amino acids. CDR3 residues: CSVEGWGQGSLSYGYTF. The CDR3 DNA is TGCAGCGTTGAAGGGTGGGGACAGGGATCCTTAAGCTATGGCTACACCTTC.

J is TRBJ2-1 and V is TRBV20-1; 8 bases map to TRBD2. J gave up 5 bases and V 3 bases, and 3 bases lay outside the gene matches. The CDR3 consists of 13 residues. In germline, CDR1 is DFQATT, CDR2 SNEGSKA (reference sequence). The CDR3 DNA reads TGCAGTGCTAGCGGGAGGGACAACAATGAGCAGTTCTTC. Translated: CSASGRDNNEQFF.

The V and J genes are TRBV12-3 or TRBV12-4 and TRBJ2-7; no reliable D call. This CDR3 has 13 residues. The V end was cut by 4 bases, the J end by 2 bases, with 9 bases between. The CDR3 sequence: CASSSLVAYEQYF. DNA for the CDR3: TGTGCCAGCAGTTCACTTGTAGCCTACGAGCAGTACTTC.

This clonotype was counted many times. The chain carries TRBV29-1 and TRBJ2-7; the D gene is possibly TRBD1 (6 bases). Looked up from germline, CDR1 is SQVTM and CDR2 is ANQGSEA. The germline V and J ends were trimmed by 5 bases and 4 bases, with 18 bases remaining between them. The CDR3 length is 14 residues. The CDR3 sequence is CSVTNPTGRYEQYF. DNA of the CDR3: TGCAGCGTTACCAACCCGACAGGTCGGTACGAGCAGTACTTC.

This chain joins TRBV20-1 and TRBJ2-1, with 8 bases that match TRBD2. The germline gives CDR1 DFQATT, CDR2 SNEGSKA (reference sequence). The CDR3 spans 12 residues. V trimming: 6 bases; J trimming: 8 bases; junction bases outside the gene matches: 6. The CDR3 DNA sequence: TGCAGTGCCGCGAGCGGGGGACATGAGCAGTTCTTC. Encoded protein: CSAASGGHEQFF.

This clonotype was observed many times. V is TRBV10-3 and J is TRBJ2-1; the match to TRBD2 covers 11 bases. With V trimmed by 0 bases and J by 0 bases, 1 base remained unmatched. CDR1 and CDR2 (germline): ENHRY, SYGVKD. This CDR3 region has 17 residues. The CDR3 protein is CAISESTSGSSYNEQFF. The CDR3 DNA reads TGTGCCATCAGTGAGTCTACTAGCGGGAGCTCCTACAATGAGCAGTTCTTC.

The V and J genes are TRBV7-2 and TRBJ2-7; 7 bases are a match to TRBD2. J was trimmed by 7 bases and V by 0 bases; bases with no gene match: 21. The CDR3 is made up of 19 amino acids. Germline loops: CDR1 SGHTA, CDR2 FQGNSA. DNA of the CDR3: TGTGCCAGCAGCTTAGCCCGACTACTATCGTCGCGGGAGCTGGGTGAGCAGTACTTC. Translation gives CASSLARLLSSRELGEQYF.

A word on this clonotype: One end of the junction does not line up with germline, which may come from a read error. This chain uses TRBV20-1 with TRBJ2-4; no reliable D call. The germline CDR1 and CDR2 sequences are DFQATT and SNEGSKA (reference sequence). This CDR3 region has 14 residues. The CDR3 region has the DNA TGCAATGCTAGAGATGGAAAGGCCAAAAACATTCAGTACTTC. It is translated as CNARDGKAKNIQYF.